These 5 T cell receptor beta chains originate from one sample sequenced in a study of shared clonotypes between healthy human individuals. The assay was immunoSEQ multiplex PCR, and TCRdb's table has in-frame clones only and misses some. The profile shows approximately 720,000 clones, about 78% of them singletons. The sequencing sample was made of memory CD4+ T cells sorted from blood. Subset given: CD45RA-negative fraction. The receptors were sampled from a woman aged 25 to 39 in good health.

The chain joins TRBV18 to TRBJ2-1; the match to TRBD2 covers 11 bases. The CDR3 runs 18 residues. Germline CDR1 reads KGHSH; CDR2 reads LQKENI. Trimming took 3 bases from V and 9 from J; bases not matched to a gene: 16. The CDR3 sequence: CASSPQTSGVLQVVEQFF. Here the CDR3 DNA reads TGTGCCAGCTCACCGCAGACTAGCGGGGTTTTGCAAGTGGTTGAGCAGTTCTTC.

This clone appeared a few times. This chain joins TRBV19 and TRBJ2-1; 12 bases are a match to TRBD1. V lost 0 bases and J lost 12; bases outside the gene matches: 21. The CDR3 loop spans 20 amino acids. CDR1 is LNHDA and CDR2 is SQIVND in the germline V gene (reference sequence). The CDR3 loop is CASSIDLLFSGTGGVLGQFF. CDR3 in DNA: TGTGCCAGTAGTATAGATTTGTTGTTCTCCGGGACAGGGGGCGTTTTAGGGCAGTTCTTC.

This sequence joins TRBV27 and TRBJ2-7; TRBD2 agrees at 7 bases. Germline V gene lookup returns CDR1 MNHEY and CDR2 SMNVEV (reference sequence). This CDR3 has 14 amino acids. Unmatched junction bases numbered 10, after V lost 6 bases and J lost 5 bases. The CDR3 bases are TGTGCCAGCAGATCCCTGACTAGCACCGACGAGCAGTACTTC. Translated: CASRSLTSTDEQYF.

The J gene is TRBJ1-1, the V gene TRBV6-6, with unresolved D. CDR3 length equals 16 residues. Trimming took off 6 bases at V and 2 bases at J, with 19 bases between the two ends. From germline, CDR1 is MNHNY and CDR2 SVGAGI (reference sequence). The CDR3 loop reads CASSAIGLAGNTEAFF. The DNA of the CDR3 is TGTGCCAGCAGCGCGATCGGTCTTGCCGGCAACACTGAAGCTTTCTTT.

The CDR3 sequence: CASSSRGISTDTQYF. The CDR3 DNA sequence: TGTGCCAGCAGCTCCAGGGGGATTAGCACAGATACGCAGTATTTT. J is TRBJ2-3 and V is TRBV7-6, with 7 bases lining up with TRBD1. This CDR3 comprises 15 residues. V lost 4 bases to trimming and J lost 0 bases; unmatched junction nucleotides: 4. Germline loops: CDR1 SGHVS, CDR2 FNYEAQ.